This entry describes one TCR beta chain. This clonotype was counted many times. The target of this receptor is not known. Per-base qualities were not stored, and no clone one base away is much larger. The ophthalmopathy patients had moderately to severely active disease, with a Clinical Activity Score of 3 or higher, a NOSPECS grade of 4 or higher, and a disease duration of less than 3 months. Patients with other autoimmune diseases, uncontrolled infections, pregnancy or lactation were excluded from the study. Clinical symptoms, serum thyroxine, TRAb, thyroid ultrasound and orbital computed tomography were used for diagnosis. Ficoll-Paque density gradient centrifugation was used to isolate PBMCs from approximately 10 ml of fresh peripheral blood. Total RNA was extracted using Trizol reagent, and RNA quality was checked on an Agilent 2100 Bioanalyzer. TCR beta CDR3 regions were amplified from RNA transcripts for repertoire sequencing. The first round was an RT-PCR using HTBI primers with the Qiagen OneStep RT-PCR kit, and this first round was followed by a second-round multiplex PCR, then size selection and purification. Sequencing of the libraries was carried out on an Illumina HiSeq2000 in paired-end mode with 100 bp reads. The authors processed their data as follows. SOAPnuke was used for read processing, and reads with adapters, uncalled bases, a mean Phred below 15, or no exact constant-primer or identifier match were discarded. COPE v1.2.5 was used to merge the high-quality paired reads. Clonotypes were defined as unique nucleotide sequences and were aligned to IMGT TRB V, D and J references using MiTCR v1.1. Analysis was restricted to V-J combinations with a frequency above 0.0001, which covered about 99% of repertoires. For each V-J combination, a TCR clonal expansion and chaos score was defined as the ratio of F50 clonal expansion to chaos observed in the TCRdist matrix. Welch's t-statistics and random forest were used to reduce features to some 13 V-J combinations, which were fed into a naive Bayes classifier. The Morisita-Horn index was used to measure how similar the thyroid and blood repertoires were. TCRdb redid the processing of the public reads, applying fastp at Q25 and MiXCR, and retained in-frame beta chains. CDR3 protein duplicates are merged, each entry listing the most common genes and DNA. TCRdb, not the authors, supplied the V and J calls. The sample table lists approximately 700,000 distinct CDR3 sequences, 40% of them with a count of one. The ten largest clones capture 35% to 55% of the sample.

The CDR3 runs 14 residues from the cysteine to the phenylalanine. CDR3 DNA is the only sequence kept; it has 42 bases, read in frame from the first base. CDR1 and CDR2, looked up from the germline V gene, are WSHSY and SAAADI. Unmatched junction bases come to 3, with V trimmed by 7 bases and J by 3 bases. The data derive from a study of Graves' ophthalmopathy and Graves' hyperthyroidism (dated by TCRdb to between 2018 and 2020). For context, the study as a whole: Peripheral blood samples were taken at the time of initial diagnosis, before any treatment was given. The study used signatures of the TCR beta repertoire to tell Graves' ophthalmopathy apart from Graves' hyperthyroidism and to predict which patients would progress to ophthalmopathy. In total, over 130 blood samples were TCR-sequenced: 43 ophthalmopathy, some 75 hyperthyroidism and approximately 17 hyperthyroidism-to-ophthalmopathy patients. To explore V-J signatures that separate ophthalmopathy from hyperthyroidism, a discovery set of about 100 patients was enrolled, consisting of 40 to 45 with ophthalmopathy and 57 with stable hyperthyroidism. An independent validation cohort was composed of some 18 hyperthyroidism patients and roughly 16 patients who later progressed from hyperthyroidism to ophthalmopathy. In roughly 6 hyperthyroidism patients, the T-cell repertoires found in thyroid tissue were compared with those found in blood. After sampling, hyperthyroidism patients received methimazole starting at 30 mg daily, and ophthalmopathy patients received high-dose intravenous methylprednisolone. Findings and caveats that apply to the study as a whole: Among expanded thyroid clonotypes with frequency above 0.001, most also showed up in blood, which suggests that blood repertoires may reflect the thyroid immune response. In validation, the model predicted ophthalmopathy progression with over 60% sensitivity and 72.22% specificity; roughly 11 predicted patients were CT-confirmed with GO in a median of 6.5 months. No statistical method was used to set the sample size in advance, and the investigators knew which group each participant was assigned to. The 13-signature model separated ophthalmopathy from stable hyperthyroidism with over 85% sensitivity and about 84% specificity in cross-validation, and 80%/75% in the test set.

The sequence is built from TRBV10-2 and TRBJ1-6; the central 7 bases match TRBD1. This clonotype originated in an adult man with Graves' ophthalmopathy. Sequencing input: peripheral blood. The DNA is as follows: TGCGCCAGCAAGGGGGCCGACTATAATTCACCCCTCCACTTT. This encodes CASKGADYNSPLHF.